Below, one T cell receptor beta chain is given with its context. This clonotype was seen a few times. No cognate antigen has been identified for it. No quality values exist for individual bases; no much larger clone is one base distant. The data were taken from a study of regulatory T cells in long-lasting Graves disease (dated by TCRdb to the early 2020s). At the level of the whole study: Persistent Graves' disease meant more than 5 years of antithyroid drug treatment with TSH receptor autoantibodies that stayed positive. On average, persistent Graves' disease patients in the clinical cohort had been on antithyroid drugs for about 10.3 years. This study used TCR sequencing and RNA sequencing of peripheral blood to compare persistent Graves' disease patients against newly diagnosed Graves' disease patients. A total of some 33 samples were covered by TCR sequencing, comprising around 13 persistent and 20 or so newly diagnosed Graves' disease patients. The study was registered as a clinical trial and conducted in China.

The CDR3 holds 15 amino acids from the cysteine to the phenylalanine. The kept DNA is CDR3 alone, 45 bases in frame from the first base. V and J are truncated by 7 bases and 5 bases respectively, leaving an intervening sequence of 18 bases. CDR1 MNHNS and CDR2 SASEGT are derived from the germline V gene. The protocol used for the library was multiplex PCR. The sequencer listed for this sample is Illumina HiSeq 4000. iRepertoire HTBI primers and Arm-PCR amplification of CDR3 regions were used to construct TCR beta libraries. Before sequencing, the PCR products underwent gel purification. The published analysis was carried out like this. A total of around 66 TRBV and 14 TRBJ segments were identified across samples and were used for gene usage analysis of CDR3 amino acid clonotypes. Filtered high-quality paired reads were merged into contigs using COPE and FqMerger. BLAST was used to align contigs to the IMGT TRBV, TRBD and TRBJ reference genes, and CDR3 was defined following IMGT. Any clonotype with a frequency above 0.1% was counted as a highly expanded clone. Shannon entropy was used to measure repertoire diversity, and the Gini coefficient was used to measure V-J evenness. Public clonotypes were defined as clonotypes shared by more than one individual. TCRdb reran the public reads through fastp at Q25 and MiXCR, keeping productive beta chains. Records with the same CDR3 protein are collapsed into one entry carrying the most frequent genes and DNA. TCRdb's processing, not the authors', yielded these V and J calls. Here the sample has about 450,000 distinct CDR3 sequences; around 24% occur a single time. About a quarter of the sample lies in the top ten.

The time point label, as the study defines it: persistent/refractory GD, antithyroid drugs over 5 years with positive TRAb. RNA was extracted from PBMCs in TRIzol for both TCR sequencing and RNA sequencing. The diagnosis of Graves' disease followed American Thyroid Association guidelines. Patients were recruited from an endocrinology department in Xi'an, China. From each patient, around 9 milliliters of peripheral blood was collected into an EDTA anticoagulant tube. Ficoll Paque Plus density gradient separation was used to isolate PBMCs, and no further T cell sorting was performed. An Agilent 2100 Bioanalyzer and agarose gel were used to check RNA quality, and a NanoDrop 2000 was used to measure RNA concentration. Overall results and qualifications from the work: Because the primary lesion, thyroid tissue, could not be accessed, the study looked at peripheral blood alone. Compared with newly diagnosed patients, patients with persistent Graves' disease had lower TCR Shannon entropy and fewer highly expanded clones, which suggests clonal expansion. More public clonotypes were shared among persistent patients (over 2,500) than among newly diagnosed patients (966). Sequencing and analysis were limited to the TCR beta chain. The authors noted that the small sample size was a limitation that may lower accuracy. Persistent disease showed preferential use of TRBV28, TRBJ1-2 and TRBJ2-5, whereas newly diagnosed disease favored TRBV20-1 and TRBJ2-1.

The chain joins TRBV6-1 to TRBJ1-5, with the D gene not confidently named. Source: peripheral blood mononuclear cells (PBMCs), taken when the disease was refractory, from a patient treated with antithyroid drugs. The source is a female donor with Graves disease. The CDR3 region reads CASKWRAIADQPQHF. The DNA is TGTGCCAGCAAATGGCGGGCGATTGCGGATCAGCCCCAGCATTTT.